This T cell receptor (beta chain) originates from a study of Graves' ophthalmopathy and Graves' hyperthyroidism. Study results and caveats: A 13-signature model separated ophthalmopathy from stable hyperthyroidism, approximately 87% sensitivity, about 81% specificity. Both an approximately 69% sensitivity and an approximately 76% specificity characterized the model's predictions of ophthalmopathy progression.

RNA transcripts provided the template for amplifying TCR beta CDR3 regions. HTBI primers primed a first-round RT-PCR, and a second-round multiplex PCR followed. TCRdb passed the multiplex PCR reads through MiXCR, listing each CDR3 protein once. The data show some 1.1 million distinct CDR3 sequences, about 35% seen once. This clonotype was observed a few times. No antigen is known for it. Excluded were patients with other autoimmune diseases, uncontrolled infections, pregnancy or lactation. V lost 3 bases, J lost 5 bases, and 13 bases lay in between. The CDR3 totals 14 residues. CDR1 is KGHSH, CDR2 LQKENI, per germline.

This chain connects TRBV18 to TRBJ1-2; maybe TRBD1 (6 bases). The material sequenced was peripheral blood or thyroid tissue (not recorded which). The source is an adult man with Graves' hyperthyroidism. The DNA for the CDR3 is TGTGCCAGCTCACCTACAGGGTTCGAGTATGGCTACACCTTC. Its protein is CASSPTGFEYGYTF.